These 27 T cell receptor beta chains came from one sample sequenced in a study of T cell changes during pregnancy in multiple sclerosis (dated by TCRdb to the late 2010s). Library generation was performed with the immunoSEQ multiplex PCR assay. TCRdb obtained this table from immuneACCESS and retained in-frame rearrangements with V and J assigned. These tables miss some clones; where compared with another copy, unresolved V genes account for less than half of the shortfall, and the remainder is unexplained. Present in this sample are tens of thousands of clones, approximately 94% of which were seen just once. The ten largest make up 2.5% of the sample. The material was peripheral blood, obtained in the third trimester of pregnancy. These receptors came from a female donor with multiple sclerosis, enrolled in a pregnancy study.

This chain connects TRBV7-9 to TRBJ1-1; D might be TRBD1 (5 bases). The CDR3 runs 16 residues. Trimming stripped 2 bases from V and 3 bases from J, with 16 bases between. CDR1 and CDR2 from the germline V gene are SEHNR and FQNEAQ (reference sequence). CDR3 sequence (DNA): TGTGCCAGCAGCTTAACAGGCTTCAGGGTGGACACTGAAGCTTTCTTT. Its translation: CASSLTGFRVDTEAFF. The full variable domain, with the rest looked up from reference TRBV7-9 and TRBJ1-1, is DTGVSQNPRHKITKRGQNVTFRCDPISEHNRLYWYRQTLGQGPEFLTYFQNEAQLEKSRLLSDRFSAERPKGSFSTLEIQRTEQGDSAMYLCASSLTGFRVDTEAFFGQGTRLTVV.

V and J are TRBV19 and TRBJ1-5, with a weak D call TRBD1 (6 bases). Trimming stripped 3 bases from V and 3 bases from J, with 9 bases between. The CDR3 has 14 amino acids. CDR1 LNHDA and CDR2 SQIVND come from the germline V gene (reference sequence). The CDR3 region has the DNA TGTGCCAGTAGTATTTACAGGGACAATCAGCCCCAGCATTTT. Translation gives CASSIYRDNQPQHF.

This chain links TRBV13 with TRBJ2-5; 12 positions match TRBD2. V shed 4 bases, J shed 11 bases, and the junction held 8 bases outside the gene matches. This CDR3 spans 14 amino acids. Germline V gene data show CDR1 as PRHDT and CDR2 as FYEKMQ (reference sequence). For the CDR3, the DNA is TGTGCCAGCAGCTCAGGACTAGCGGGGCGGGAGCAGTACTTC. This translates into CASSSGLAGREQYF.

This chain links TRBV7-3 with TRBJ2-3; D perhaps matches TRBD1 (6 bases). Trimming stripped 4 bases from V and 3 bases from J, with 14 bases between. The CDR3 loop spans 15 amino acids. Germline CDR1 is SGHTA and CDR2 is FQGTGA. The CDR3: CASSWTADITDTQYF. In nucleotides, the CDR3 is TGTGCCAGCAGCTGGACAGCAGATATAACAGATACGCAGTATTTT.

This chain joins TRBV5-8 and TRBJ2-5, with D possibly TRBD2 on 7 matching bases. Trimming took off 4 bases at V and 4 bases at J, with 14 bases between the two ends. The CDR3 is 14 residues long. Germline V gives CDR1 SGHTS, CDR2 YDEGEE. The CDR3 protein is CASSRSGGLETQYF. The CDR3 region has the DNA TGTGCCAGCAGCCGATCCGGGGGGCTAGAGACCCAGTACTTC.

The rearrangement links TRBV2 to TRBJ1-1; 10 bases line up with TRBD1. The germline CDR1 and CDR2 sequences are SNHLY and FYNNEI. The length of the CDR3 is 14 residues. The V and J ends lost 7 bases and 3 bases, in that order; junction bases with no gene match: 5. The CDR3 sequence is CASTRTGGHTEAFF. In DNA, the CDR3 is TGTGCCAGCACCAGGACAGGGGGTCACACTGAAGCTTTCTTT.

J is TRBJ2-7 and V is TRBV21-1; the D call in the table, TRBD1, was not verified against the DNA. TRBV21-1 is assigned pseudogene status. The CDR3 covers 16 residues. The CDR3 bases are TGTGCCAGCAGCAAAGGGGCAGCTACTCAGCCGTGCGAGCAGTACTTC. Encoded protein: CASSKGAATQPCEQYF.

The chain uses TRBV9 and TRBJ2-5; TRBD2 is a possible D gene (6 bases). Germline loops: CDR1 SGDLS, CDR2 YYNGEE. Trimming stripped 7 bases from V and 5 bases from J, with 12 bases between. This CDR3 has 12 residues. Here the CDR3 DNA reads TGTGCCAGCGGGGGGATGTGGGAGACCCAGTACTTC. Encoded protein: CASGGMWETQYF.

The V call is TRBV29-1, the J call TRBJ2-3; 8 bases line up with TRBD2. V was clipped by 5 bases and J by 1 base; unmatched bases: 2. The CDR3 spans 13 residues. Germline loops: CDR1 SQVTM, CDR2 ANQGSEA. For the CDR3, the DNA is TGCAGCGTTAATAGCGGGGGCACAGATACGCAGTATTTT. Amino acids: CSVNSGGTDTQYF.

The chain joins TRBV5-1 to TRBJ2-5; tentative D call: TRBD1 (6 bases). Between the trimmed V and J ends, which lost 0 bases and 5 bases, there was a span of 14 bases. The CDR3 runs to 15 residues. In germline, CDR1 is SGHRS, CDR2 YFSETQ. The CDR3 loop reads CASSLAAGAIETQYF. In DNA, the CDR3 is TGCGCCAGCAGCTTGGCGGCAGGGGCCATCGAGACCCAGTACTTC. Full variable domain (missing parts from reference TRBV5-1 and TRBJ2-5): KAGVTQTPRYLIKTRGQQVTLSCSPISGHRSVSWYQQTPGQGLQFLFEYFSETQRNKGNFPGRFSGRQFSNSRSEMNVSTLELGDSALYLCASSLAAGAIETQYFGPGTRLLVL.

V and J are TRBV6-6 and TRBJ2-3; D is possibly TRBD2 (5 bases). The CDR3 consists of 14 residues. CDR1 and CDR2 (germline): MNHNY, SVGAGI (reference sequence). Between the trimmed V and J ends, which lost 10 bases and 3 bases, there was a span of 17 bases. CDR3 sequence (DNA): TGTGCCACATCACGGGGTGGTGAGACAGATACGCAGTATTTT. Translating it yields CATSRGGETDTQYF.

CDR3 region: CASSPLDSQYNEQFF. CDR3 bases: TGTGCCAGCAGCCCGTTGGACAGCCAGTACAATGAGCAGTTCTTC. The gene calls are TRBV9 and TRBJ2-1, with D perhaps matching TRBD1 (6 bases). V was shortened by 4 bases and J by 4 bases, with 15 bases between the two germline ends. Germline V gene lookup returns CDR1 SGDLS and CDR2 YYNGEE. The CDR3 covers 15 residues.

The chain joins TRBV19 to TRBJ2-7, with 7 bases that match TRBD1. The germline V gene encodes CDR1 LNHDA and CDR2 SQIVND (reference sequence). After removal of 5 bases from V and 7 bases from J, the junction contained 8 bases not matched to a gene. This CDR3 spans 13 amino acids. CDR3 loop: CASSEGATGEQYF. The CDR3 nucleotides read TGTGCCAGTAGTGAGGGGGCTACAGGGGAGCAGTACTTC.

The CDR3 DNA follows: TGTGCCAGCAGCCAAGATCGCGGACAAGAGACCCAGTACTTC. Protein: CASSQDRGQETQYF. The chain uses TRBV4-2 and TRBJ2-5; D not resolved. The CDR3 totals 14 residues. CDR1 LGHNA and CDR2 YNFKEQ come from the germline V gene. Trimming left V 0 bases short and J 2 bases short, with 7 bases between.

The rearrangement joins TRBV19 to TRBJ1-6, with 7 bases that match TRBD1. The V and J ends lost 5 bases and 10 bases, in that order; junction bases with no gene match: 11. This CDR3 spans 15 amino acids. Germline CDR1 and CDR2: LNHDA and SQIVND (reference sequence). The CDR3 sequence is CASSPGTASRSPLHF. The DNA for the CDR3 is TGTGCCAGTAGTCCAGGGACAGCTTCCCGCTCACCCCTCCACTTT.

In DNA, the CDR3 is TGTGCCAGCAGGGGGGGTCGAAAAGAGACCCAGTACTTC. Its protein product is CASRGGRKETQYF. The V and J genes are TRBV2 and TRBJ2-5; maybe TRBD2 (6 bases). The germline V gene has CDR1 SNHLY and CDR2 FYNNEI. V shed 6 bases and J shed 3 bases, with 11 bases lying between them. The CDR3 extends over 13 amino acids.

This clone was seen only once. The CDR3 is CASTTGPSGNTIYF. Written as DNA, the CDR3 is TGCGCCAGCACAACAGGGCCCTCTGGAAACACCATATATTTT. The V call is TRBV5-1, the J call TRBJ1-3; D is possibly TRBD1 (6 bases). The CDR3 loop spans 14 amino acids. Trimming shortened V by 6 bases and J by 0 bases, and 10 bases separated the two germline ends. CDR1 and CDR2 from the germline V gene are SGHRS and YFSETQ.

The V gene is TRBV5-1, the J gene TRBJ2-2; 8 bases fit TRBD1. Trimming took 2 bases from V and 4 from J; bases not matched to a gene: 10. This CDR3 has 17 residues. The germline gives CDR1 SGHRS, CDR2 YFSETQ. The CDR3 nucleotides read TGCGCCAGCAGCTTATTGCTCCGGACAGGGCGCACCGGGGAGCTGTTTTTT. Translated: CASSLLLRTGRTGELFF.

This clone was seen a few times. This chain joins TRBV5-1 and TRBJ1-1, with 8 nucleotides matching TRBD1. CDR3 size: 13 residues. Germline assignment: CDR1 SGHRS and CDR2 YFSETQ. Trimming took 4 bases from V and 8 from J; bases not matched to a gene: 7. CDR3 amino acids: CASSPGTGPEAFF. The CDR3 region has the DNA TGCGCCAGCAGCCCCGGGACAGGACCCGAAGCTTTCTTT.

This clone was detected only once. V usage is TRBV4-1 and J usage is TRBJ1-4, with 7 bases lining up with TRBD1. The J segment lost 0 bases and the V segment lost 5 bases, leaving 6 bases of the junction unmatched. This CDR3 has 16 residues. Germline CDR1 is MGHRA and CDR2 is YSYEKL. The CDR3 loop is CASSARTGATNEKLFF. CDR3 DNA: TGCGCCAGCAGCGCGAGGACAGGCGCAACTAATGAAAAACTGTTTTTT.

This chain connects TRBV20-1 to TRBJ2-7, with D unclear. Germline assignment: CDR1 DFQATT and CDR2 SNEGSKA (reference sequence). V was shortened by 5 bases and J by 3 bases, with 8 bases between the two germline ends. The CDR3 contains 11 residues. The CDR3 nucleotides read TGCAGTGCTGCGGCGCTCTACGAGCAGTACTTC. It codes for CSAAALYEQYF.

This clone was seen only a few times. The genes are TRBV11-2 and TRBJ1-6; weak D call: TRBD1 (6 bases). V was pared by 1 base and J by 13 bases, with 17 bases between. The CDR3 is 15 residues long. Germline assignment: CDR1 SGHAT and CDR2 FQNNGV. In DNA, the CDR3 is TGTGCCAGCAGCTTAGGTATCATCCAGGGGATGCCCCTCCACTTT. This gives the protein CASSLGIIQGMPLHF.

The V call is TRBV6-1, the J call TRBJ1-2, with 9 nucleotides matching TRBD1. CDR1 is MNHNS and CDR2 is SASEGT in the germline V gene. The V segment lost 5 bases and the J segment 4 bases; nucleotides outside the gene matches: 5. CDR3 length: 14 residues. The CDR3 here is CASSPGQGSYGYTF. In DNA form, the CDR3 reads TGTGCCAGCAGTCCGGGACAGGGTAGCTATGGCTACACCTTC.

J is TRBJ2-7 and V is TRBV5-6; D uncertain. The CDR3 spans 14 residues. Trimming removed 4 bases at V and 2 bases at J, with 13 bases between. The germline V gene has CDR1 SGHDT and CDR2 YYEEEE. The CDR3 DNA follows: TGTGCCAGCAGCCCCGGATTGGGCCCCTACGAGCAGTACTTC. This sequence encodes CASSPGLGPYEQYF.

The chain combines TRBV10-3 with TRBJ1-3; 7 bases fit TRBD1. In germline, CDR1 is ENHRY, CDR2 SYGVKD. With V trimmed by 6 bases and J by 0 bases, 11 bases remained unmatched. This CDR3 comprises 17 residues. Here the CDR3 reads CAIRAPGTAFSGNTIYF. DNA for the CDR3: TGTGCCATCAGAGCCCCAGGGACAGCCTTCTCTGGAAACACCATATATTTT.

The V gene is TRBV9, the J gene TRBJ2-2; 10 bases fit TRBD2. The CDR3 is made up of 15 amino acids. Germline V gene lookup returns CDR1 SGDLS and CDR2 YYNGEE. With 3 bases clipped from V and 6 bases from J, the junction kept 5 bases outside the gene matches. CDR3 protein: CASSGSGGAAGELFF. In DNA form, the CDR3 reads TGTGCCAGCAGCGGGAGCGGGGGGGCGGCCGGGGAGCTGTTTTTT.

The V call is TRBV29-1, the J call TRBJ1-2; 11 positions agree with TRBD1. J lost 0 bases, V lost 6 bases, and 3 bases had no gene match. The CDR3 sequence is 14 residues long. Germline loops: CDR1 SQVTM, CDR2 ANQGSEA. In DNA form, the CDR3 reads TGCAGCGTGGGGGGACAGGGGGCTAACTATGGCTACACCTTC. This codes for CSVGGQGANYGYTF.